This TCR beta chain was recorded in a study of blood T cell repertoires in COVID-19. This table comes from immunoSEQ multiplex PCR, and its TCRdb copy is limited to in-frame clones, with some not included. The data contain about 270,000 clones, 82% of them singletons. The sequence was collected from a woman between 18 and 29 years old with acute or convalescent COVID-19. Material for sequencing was peripheral blood.

The CDR3 DNA reads TGTGCCAGCAGTGAGTCGATGAGAGGTAATTCACCCCTCCACTTT. Residues: CASSESMRGNSPLHF. The J gene is TRBJ1-6, the V gene TRBV25-1; D remains ambiguous. Trimming took off 3 bases at V and 6 bases at J, with 12 bases between the two ends. Germline CDR1 MGHDK, CDR2 SYGVNS. This CDR3 has 15 amino acids.